These T cell receptor beta chains were read from a single sample in a study of T cells in Graves' hyperthyroidism and ophthalmopathy. TCRdb itself ran the multiplex PCR reads through MiXCR, one entry per CDR3 protein. The repertoire consists of about 640,000 distinct CDR3 sequences, with 20% to 25% occurring once and the leading ten covering approximately 30%. The sequencing sample was made of blood. The receptors shown here come from a man aged 25-40 years with Graves' ophthalmopathy. Each CDR3 is given with its conserved first and last residue. The order of the fields is J gene, clone size, D gene, V gene, CDR3 protein, CDR3 DNA. D genes are given only for firm matches. The listing skips clone size in some rows; elsewhere it reads once, few, many or a size class.

j_call: TRBJ1-1; clone_size: few; d_call: .; v_call: TRBV6-9; cdr3_aa: CASSYLNWTVSYEAFF; cdr3_nt: TGTGCCAGCAGTTACCTGAACTGGACGGTTTCGTATGAAGCTTTCTTT
j_call: TRBJ2-7; clone_size: .; d_call: TRBD1; v_call: TRBV20-1; cdr3_aa: CSAVEWTGVEQYF; cdr3_nt: TGCAGTGCCGTAGAATGGACAGGGGTCGAGCAGTACTTC
j_call: TRBJ2-7; clone_size: .; d_call: .; v_call: TRBV12-3/TRBV12-4; cdr3_aa: CASSPLIRGPSYEQYF; cdr3_nt: TGTGCCAGCAGTCCACTAATACGCGGGCCCTCCTACGAGCAGTACTTC
j_call: TRBJ2-7; clone_size: few; d_call: .; v_call: TRBV7-9; cdr3_aa: CASSQPPTLYEQYF; cdr3_nt: TGTGCCAGCAGCCAGCCCCCCACCCTCTACGAGCAGTACTTC
j_call: TRBJ1-1; clone_size: .; d_call: .; v_call: TRBV19; cdr3_aa: CASSIGIVNTEAFF; cdr3_nt: TGTGCCAGTAGTATTGGGATCGTGAACACTGAAGCTTTCTTT
j_call: TRBJ2-1; clone_size: many; d_call: TRBD2; v_call: TRBV11-1; cdr3_aa: CASSDGTSGYYGADEQFF; cdr3_nt: TGTGCCAGCAGCGACGGGACTAGCGGGTATTATGGGGCGGATGAGCAGTTCTTC
j_call: TRBJ2-3; clone_size: few; d_call: TRBD2; v_call: TRBV4-1; cdr3_aa: CASSLLSSGSPPDTQYF; cdr3_nt: TGCGCCAGCAGCCTGCTGTCGAGCGGGAGTCCCCCAGATACGCAGTATTTT
j_call: TRBJ1-2; clone_size: few; d_call: .; v_call: TRBV6-2/TRBV6-3; cdr3_aa: CASSYYTLQFLKNGYTF; cdr3_nt: TGTGCCAGCAGTTACTATACGCTCCAGTTCCTCAAGAATGGCTACACCTTC
j_call: TRBJ1-6; clone_size: .; d_call: .; v_call: TRBV2; cdr3_aa: CASGGEGVSSPLHF; cdr3_nt: TGTGCCAGCGGCGGAGAGGGGGTATCTTCACCCCTCCACTTT
j_call: TRBJ2-7; clone_size: many; d_call: TRBD1; v_call: TRBV6-1; cdr3_aa: CASSSSGTGGYEQYF; cdr3_nt: TGTGCCAGCAGTTCGTCCGGGACAGGGGGCTACGAGCAGTACTTC
j_call: TRBJ2-7; clone_size: once; d_call: .; v_call: TRBV3-1; cdr3_aa: CASSQDLRQQYF; cdr3_nt: TGTGCCAGCAGCCAAGATCTGAGACAGCAGTACTTC
j_call: TRBJ2-3; clone_size: .; d_call: .; v_call: TRBV5-5; cdr3_aa: CASSLALQPTSTDTQYF; cdr3_nt: TGTGCCAGCAGCTTGGCCTTACAGCCTACTAGCACAGATACGCAGTATTTT
j_call: TRBJ1-1; clone_size: .; d_call: .; v_call: TRBV9; cdr3_aa: CASSVTGTPTTEAFF; cdr3_nt: TGTGCCAGCAGCGTCACCGGGACCCCAACCACTGAAGCTTTCTTT
j_call: TRBJ2-7; clone_size: few; d_call: .; v_call: TRBV28; cdr3_aa: CASSPTADEQYF; cdr3_nt: TGTGCCAGCAGCCCGACAGCGGACGAGCAGTACTTC
j_call: TRBJ2-7; clone_size: many; d_call: TRBD2; v_call: TRBV28; cdr3_aa: CASSPGRSYEQYF; cdr3_nt: TGTGCCAGCAGCCCCGGGAGGTCCTACGAGCAGTACTTC
j_call: TRBJ2-7; clone_size: .; d_call: .; v_call: TRBV18; cdr3_aa: CASSPPATRYEQYF; cdr3_nt: TGTGCCAGCTCACCACCTGCGACTAGATACGAGCAGTACTTC
j_call: TRBJ2-2; clone_size: .; d_call: TRBD2; v_call: TRBV6-2/TRBV6-3; cdr3_aa: CASSYSVASGSLRDTGELFF; cdr3_nt: TGTGCCAGCAGTTATTCGGTCGCTAGCGGGAGTCTTAGGGACACCGGGGAGCTGTTTTTT
j_call: TRBJ2-3; clone_size: many; d_call: .; v_call: TRBV18; cdr3_aa: CASSPPADTQYF; cdr3_nt: TGTGCCAGCTCACCACCGGCAGATACGCAGTATTTT
j_call: TRBJ2-5; clone_size: .; d_call: TRBD1; v_call: TRBV9; cdr3_aa: CASSGQGVHQETQYF; cdr3_nt: TGTGCCAGCAGTGGACAGGGGGTCCACCAAGAGACCCAGTACTTC
j_call: TRBJ2-1; clone_size: .; d_call: .; v_call: TRBV13; cdr3_aa: CASSLTGPYNEQFF; cdr3_nt: TGTGCCAGCAGCTTAACGGGCCCGTATAATGAGCAGTTCTTC
j_call: TRBJ1-5; clone_size: few; d_call: TRBD1; v_call: TRBV5-6; cdr3_aa: CASSLRDSYQPQHF; cdr3_nt: TGTGCCAGCAGCTTGCGGGACAGTTATCAGCCCCAGCATTTT
j_call: TRBJ2-3; clone_size: many; d_call: .; v_call: TRBV11-2; cdr3_aa: CASSLDAGTTTQYF; cdr3_nt: TGTGCCAGCAGCTTAGACGCGGGAACGACCACGCAGTATTTT
j_call: TRBJ2-2; clone_size: .; d_call: .; v_call: TRBV30; cdr3_aa: CAWTRSSRRGRELFF; cdr3_nt: TGTGCCTGGACCCGCAGTTCTAGGCGTGGCCGGGAGCTGTTTTTT
j_call: TRBJ2-1; clone_size: many; d_call: TRBD1; v_call: TRBV30; cdr3_aa: CAWSGTGIEQFF; cdr3_nt: TGTGCCTGGAGTGGGACAGGGATTGAGCAGTTCTTC
j_call: TRBJ1-2; clone_size: many; d_call: .; v_call: TRBV7-2; cdr3_aa: CASSLAGFPGYTF; cdr3_nt: TGTGCCAGCAGCTTAGCAGGGTTCCCTGGCTACACCTTC
j_call: TRBJ2-5; clone_size: few; d_call: .; v_call: TRBV9; cdr3_aa: CASAGTGETQYF; cdr3_nt: TGTGCCAGCGCCGGGACGGGAGAGACCCAGTACTTC
j_call: TRBJ1-4; clone_size: many; d_call: TRBD1; v_call: TRBV12-3/TRBV12-4; cdr3_aa: CASSDRAWEGKLFF; cdr3_nt: TGTGCCAGCAGTGACAGGGCGTGGGAAGGAAAACTGTTTTTT
j_call: TRBJ1-1; clone_size: many; d_call: .; v_call: TRBV5-1; cdr3_aa: CASSLAGNGEAFF; cdr3_nt: TGCGCCAGCAGCTTGGCAGGGAACGGTGAAGCTTTCTTT
j_call: TRBJ1-4; clone_size: many; d_call: TRBD1; v_call: TRBV7-8; cdr3_aa: CASTPDRVGEKLFF; cdr3_nt: TGTGCCAGCACCCCGGACAGGGTCGGGGAAAAACTGTTTTTT
j_call: TRBJ2-2; clone_size: few; d_call: .; v_call: TRBV11-3; cdr3_aa: CASSLDNRANTGELFF; cdr3_nt: TGTGCCAGCAGCTTAGATAATAGGGCCAACACCGGGGAGCTGTTTTTT
j_call: TRBJ2-5; clone_size: few; d_call: .; v_call: TRBV9; cdr3_aa: CASSGSTGFGETQYF; cdr3_nt: TGTGCCAGCAGCGGCTCTACAGGGTTTGGGGAGACCCAATACTTC